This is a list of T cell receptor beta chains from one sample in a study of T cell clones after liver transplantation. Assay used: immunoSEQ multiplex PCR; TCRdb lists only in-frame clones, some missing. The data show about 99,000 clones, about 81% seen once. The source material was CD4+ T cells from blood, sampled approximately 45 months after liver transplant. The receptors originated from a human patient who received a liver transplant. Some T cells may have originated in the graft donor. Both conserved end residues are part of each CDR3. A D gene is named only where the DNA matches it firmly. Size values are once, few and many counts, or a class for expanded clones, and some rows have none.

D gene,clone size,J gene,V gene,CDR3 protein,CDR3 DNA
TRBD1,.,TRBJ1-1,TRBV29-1,CSAADRGALTEAFF,TGCAGCGCCGCGGACAGGGGAGCCCTCACTGAAGCTTTCTTT
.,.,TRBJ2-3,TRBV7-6,CASSLALGRVTDTQYF,TGTGCCAGCAGCTTAGCGCTGGGACGGGTCACAGATACGCAGTATTTT
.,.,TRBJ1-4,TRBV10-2,CASGGKVNEKLFF,TGCGCCAGCGGGGGAAAGGTTAATGAAAAACTGTTTTTT
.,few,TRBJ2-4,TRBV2,CASSVSSLAKNIQYF,TGTGCCAGCAGTGTTAGCAGCCTAGCCAAAAACATTCAGTACTTC
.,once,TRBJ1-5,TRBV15,CATSRDSWVEGGQPQHF,TGTGCCACCAGCAGAGACTCCTGGGTCGAGGGAGGACAGCCCCAGCATTTT
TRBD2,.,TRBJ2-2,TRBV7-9,CASSSERGRKTGELFF,TGTGCCAGCAGCTCAGAGCGGGGGCGGAAAACCGGGGAGCTGTTTTTT
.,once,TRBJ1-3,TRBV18,CASSQKGTVSGNTIYF,TGTGCCAGCTCACAAAAAGGGACGGTCTCTGGAAACACCATATATTTT
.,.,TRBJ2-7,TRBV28,CAIRGRTYEQYF,TGTGCCATTAGGGGCCGGACCTACGAGCAGTACTTC
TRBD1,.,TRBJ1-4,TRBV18,CASSTDRGNEKLFF,TGTGCCAGCTCAACGGACAGGGGAAATGAAAAACTGTTTTTT
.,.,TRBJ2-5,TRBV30,CAWKAPGTERLDF,TGTGCCTGGAAGGCCCCGGGGACGGAGCGATTGGACTTC
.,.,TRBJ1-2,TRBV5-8,CASSFDRKADGYTF,TGTGCCAGCAGCTTCGACAGGAAAGCAGATGGCTACACCTTC
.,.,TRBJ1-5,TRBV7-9,CASSLAPQPQHF,TGTGCCAGCAGCTTAGCGCCCCAGCCCCAGCATTTT
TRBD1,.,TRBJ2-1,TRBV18,CASSPPTGVSYNEQFF,TGTGCCAGCTCACCACCGACAGGGGTCTCCTACAATGAGCAGTTCTTC
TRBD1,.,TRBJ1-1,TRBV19,CASSMEDRGSTEAFF,TGTGCCAGTAGTATGGAGGACAGGGGGTCGACTGAAGCTTTCTTT
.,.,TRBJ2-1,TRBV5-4,CASSSSGVNEQFF,TGTGCCAGCAGCTCCAGCGGAGTGAATGAGCAGTTCTTC
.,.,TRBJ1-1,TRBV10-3,CAIGLGGYTEAFF,TGTGCCATCGGCTTAGGCGGCTACACTGAAGCTTTCTTT
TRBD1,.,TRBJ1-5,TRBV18,CASSPNQQGRVSNQPQHF,TGTGCCAGCTCACCAAATCAACAGGGGCGGGTGAGCAATCAGCCCCAGCATTTT
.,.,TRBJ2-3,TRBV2,CASRRDSPSDTQYF,TGTGCCAGCAGGAGGGACTCCCCTTCAGATACGCAGTATTTT
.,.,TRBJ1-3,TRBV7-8,CASSLSTGKGNTIYF,TGTGCCAGCAGCTTAAGTACGGGGAAAGGAAACACCATATATTTT
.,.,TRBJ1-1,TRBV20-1,CKTGPPQAFF,TGCAAGACAGGACCACCACAAGCTTTCTTT
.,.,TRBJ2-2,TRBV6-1,CASSERGRGSGELFF,TGTGCCAGCAGTGAACGCGGCAGGGGAAGTGGGGAGCTGTTTTTT
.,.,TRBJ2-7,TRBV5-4,CASSLANRGRVGYEQYF,TGTGCCAGCAGCTTGGCCAACCGGGGCAGGGTAGGATACGAGCAGTACTTC
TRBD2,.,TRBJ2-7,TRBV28,CASSLSGSYHYEQYF,TGTGCCAGCAGTCTTAGCGGGAGTTACCACTACGAGCAGTACTTC
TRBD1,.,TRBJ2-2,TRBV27,CASSSRQGAWTGELFF,TGTGCCAGCAGTTCCAGACAGGGGGCGTGGACCGGGGAGCTGTTTTTT
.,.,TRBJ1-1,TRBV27,CASSPRQMTEAFF,TGTGCCAGCAGTCCACGACAGATGACTGAAGCTTTCTTT
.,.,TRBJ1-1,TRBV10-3,CAISEGMLAFF,TGTGCCATCAGTGAGGGGATGTTGGCTTTCTTT
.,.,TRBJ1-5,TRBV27,CASSFGVRNQPQHF,TGTGCCAGCAGTTTCGGGGTACGCAATCAGCCCCAGCATTTT
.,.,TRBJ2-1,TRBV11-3,CASSFGYNEQFF,TGTGCCAGCAGCTTCGGGTACAATGAGCAGTTCTTC
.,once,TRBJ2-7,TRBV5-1,CASSLVERATDEQYF,TGCGCCAGCAGCTTAGTGGAAAGGGCTACAGACGAGCAGTACTTC
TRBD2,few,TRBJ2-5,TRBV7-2,CASSLNGGARETQYF,TGTGCCAGCAGCTTAAACGGGGGGGCGAGAGAGACCCAGTACTTC
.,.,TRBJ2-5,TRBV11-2,CASSSLRKTQYF,TGTGCCAGCAGCTCCCTTCGGAAGACCCAGTACTTC
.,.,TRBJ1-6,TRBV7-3,CASSLRPGNSPLHF,TGTGCCAGCAGCCTCAGACCAGGGAATTCACCCCTCCACTTT